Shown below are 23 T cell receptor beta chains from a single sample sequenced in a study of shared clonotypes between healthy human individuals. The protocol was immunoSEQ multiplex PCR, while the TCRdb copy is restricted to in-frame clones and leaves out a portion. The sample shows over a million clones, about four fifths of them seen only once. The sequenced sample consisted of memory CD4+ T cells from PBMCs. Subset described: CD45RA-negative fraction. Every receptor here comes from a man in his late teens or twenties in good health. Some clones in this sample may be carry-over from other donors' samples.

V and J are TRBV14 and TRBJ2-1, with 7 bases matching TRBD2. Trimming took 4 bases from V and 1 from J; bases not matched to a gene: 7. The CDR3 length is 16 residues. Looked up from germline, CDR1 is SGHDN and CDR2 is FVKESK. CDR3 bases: TGTGCCAGCAGCCGAAACCCTAGCGGTTCCTACAATGAGCAGTTCTTC. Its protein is CASSRNPSGSYNEQFF. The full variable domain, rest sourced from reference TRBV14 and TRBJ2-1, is EAGVTQFPSHSVIEKGQTVTLRCDPISGHDNLYWYRRVMGKEIKFLLHFVKESKQDESGMPNNRFLAERTGGTYSTLKVQPAELEDSGVYFCASSRNPSGSYNEQFFGPGTRLTVL.

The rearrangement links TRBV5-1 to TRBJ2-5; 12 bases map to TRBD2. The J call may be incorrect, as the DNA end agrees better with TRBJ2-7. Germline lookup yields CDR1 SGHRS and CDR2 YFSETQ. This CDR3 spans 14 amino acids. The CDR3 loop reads CASSLVLAGGEQYF. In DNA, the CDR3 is TGCGCCAGCAGCTTAGTACTAGCGGGAGGCGAGCAGTACTTC.

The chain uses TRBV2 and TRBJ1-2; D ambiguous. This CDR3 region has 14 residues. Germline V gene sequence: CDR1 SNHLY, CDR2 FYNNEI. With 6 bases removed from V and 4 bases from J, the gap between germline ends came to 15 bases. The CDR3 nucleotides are TGTGCCAGCAGAGAGGACGGTGGGTTCTATGGCTACACCTTC. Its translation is CASREDGGFYGYTF.

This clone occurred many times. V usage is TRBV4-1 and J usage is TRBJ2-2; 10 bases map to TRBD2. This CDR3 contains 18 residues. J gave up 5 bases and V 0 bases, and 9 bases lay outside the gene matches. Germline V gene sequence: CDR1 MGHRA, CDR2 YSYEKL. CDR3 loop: CASSQDWLAGVRTGELFF. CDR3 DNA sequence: TGCGCCAGCAGCCAAGATTGGCTAGCGGGAGTACGAACCGGGGAGCTGTTTTTT.

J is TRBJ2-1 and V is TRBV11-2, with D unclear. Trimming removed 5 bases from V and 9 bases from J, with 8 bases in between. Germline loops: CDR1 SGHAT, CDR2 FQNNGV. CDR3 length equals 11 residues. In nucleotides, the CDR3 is TGTGCCAGCAGCCCCGAGCGTGAGCAGTTCTTC. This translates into CASSPEREQFF.

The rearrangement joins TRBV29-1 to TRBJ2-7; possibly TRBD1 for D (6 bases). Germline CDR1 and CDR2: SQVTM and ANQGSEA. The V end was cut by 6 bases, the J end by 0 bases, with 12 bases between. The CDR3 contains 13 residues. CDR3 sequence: CSVRDTSSYEQYF. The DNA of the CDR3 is TGCAGCGTCCGGGACACAAGCTCCTACGAGCAGTACTTC.

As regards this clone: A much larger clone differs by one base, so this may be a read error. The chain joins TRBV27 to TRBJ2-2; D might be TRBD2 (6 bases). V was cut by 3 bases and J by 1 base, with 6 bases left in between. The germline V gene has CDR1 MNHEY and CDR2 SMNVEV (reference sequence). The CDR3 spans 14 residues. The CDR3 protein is CASSFSGNTGELFF. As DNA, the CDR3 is TGTGCCAGCAGTTTTAGCGGGAACACCGGGGAGCTGTTTTTT.

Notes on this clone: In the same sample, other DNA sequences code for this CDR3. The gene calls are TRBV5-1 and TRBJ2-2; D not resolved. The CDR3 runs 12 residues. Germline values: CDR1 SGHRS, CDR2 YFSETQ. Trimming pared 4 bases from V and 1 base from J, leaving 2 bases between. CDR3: CASSLNTGELFF. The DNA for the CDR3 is TGCGCCAGCAGCCTGAACACCGGGGAGCTGTTTTTT.

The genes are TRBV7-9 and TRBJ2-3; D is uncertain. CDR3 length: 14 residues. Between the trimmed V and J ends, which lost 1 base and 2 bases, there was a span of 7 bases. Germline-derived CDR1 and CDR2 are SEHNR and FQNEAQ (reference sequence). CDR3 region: CASSLDRDTDTQYF. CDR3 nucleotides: TGTGCCAGCAGCTTAGACCGAGACACAGATACGCAGTATTTT. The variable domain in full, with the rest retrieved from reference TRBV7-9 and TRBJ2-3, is DTGVSQNPRHKITKRGQNVTFRCDPISEHNRLYWYRQTLGQGPEFLTYFQNEAQLEKSRLLSDRFSAERPKGSFSTLEIQRTEQGDSAMYLCASSLDRDTDTQYFGPGTRLTVL.

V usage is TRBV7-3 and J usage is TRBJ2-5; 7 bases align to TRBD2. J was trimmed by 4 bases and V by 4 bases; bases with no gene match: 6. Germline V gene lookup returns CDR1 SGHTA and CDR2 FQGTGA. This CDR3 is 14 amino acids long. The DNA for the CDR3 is TGTGCCAGCAGCTCACGCGGGGGAGGAGAGACCCAGTACTTC. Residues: CASSSRGGGETQYF.

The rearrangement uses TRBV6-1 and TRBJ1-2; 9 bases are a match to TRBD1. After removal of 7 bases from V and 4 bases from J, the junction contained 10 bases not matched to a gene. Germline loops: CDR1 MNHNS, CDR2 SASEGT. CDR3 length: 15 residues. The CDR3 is CASTRQDRGGYGYTF. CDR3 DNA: TGTGCCAGCACCCGCCAGGACAGGGGCGGCTATGGCTACACCTTC.

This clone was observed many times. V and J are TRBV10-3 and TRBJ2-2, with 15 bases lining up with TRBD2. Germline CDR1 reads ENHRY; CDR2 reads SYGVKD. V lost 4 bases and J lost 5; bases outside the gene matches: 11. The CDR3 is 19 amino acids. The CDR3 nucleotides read TGTGCCATCAGTGGTTCCCCGGGACTAGCGGGAGGCGGAACCGGGGAGCTGTTTTTT. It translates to CAISGSPGLAGGGTGELFF.

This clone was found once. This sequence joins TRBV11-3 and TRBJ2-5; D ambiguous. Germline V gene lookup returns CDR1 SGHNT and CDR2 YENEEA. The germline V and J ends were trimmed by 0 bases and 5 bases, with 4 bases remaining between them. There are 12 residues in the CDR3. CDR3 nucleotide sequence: TGTGCCAGCAGCTTAGAAGTGGAGACCCAGTACTTC. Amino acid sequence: CASSLEVETQYF.

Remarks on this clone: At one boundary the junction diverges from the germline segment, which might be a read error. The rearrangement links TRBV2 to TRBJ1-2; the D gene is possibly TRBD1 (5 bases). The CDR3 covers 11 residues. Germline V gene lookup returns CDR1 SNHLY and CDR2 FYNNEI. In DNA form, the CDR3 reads TGTGCCAGCAGTCCCCAAGGGGCGATTAGCTTC. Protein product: CASSPQGAISF.

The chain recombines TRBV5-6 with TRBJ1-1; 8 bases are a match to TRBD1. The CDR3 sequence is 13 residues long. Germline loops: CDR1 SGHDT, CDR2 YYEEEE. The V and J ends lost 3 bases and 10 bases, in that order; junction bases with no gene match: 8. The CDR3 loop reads CASSSGTGSRAFF. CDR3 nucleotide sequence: TGTGCCAGCAGCTCAGGGACAGGAAGTAGAGCTTTCTTT.

The CDR3 region has the DNA TGTGCCAGCAGCTTCAAGGAGCGCCCTAGCACAGATACGCAGTATTTT. Its translation: CASSFKERPSTDTQYF. The chain employs TRBV5-4 and TRBJ2-3; D unresolved. This CDR3 has 16 amino acids. CDR1 is SGHNT and CDR2 is YYREEE in the germline V gene (reference sequence). Trimming took off 2 bases at V and 0 bases at J, with 13 bases between the two ends.

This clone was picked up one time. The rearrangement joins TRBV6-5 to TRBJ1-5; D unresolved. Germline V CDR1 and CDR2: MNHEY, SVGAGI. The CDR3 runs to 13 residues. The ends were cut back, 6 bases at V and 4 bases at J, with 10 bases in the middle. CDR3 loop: CASRGSGNQPQHF. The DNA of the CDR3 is TGTGCCAGCAGGGGTTCGGGGAATCAGCCCCAGCATTTT.

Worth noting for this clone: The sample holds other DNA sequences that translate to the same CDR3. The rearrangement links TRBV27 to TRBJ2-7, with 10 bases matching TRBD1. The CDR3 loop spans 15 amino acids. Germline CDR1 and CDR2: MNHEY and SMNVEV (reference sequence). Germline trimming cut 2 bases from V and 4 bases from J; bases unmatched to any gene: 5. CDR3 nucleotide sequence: TGTGCCAGCAGTTTAGTGGGACAGGGGTCTTACGAGCAGTACTTC. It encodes CASSLVGQGSYEQYF.

In DNA form, the CDR3 reads TGCGCCAGCAGCCAACCCCTGGGACAGGGTTTTATTGGAGCTTTCTTT. Its protein product is CASSQPLGQGFIGAFF. J is TRBJ1-1 and V is TRBV4-3; 9 nucleotides match TRBD1. The CDR3 totals 16 residues. Germline lookup yields CDR1 LGHNA and CDR2 YSLEER. V lost 2 bases, J lost 10 bases, and 14 bases stayed unmatched.

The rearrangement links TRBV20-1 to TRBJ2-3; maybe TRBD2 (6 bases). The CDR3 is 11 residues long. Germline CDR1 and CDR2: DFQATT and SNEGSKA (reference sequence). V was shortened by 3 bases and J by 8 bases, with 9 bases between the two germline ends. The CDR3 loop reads CSARTAGTQYF. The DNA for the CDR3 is TGCAGTGCTAGGACAGCGGGTACGCAGTATTTT.

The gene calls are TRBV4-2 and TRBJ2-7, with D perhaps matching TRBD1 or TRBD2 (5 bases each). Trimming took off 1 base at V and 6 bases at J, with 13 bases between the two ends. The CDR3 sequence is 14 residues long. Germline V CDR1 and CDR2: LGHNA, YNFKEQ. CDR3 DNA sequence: TGTGCCAGCAGCCAAGCGGGACCGGGGACCGAGCAGTACTTC. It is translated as CASSQAGPGTEQYF.

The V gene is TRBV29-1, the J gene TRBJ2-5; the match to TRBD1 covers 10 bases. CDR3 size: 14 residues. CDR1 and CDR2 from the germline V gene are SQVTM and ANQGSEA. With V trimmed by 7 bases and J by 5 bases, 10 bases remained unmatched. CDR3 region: CSGRAGTGDETQYF. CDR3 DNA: TGCAGCGGGAGGGCCGGGACAGGGGACGAGACCCAGTACTTC.

DNA of the CDR3: TGTGCCAGCAGTGAGAACAGGGGGCGGAATGAGCAGTTCTTC. This sequence encodes CASSENRGRNEQFF. The V and J genes are TRBV6-1 and TRBJ2-1; the match to TRBD1 covers 9 bases. Trimming removed 3 bases from V and 7 bases from J; junction bases left unmatched: 4. CDR1 is MNHNS and CDR2 is SASEGT in the germline V gene. CDR3 length: 14 residues.